This is a list of T cell receptor beta chains from one sample in a study of T cell responses to AZD1222 COVID-19 vaccine. Produced via immunoSEQ multiplex PCR; TCRdb's table is partial and in-frame only. Altogether about 150,000 clones are present, around 88% being singletons, with the ten largest covering over 13%. The sample in question was peripheral blood, obtained on day 0 of AZD1222 vaccination. The receptors come from an adult in good health. CDR3s include the opening cysteine and the closing phenylalanine or tryptophan.

>TRBV7-9|TRBJ1-3
CASSFGQGVASLSGNTIYF
>TRBV6-5|TRBJ2-5
CASSYSYGWGTQYF
>TRBV6-5|TRBJ2-1
CASSYSSRRGNEQFF
>TRBV7-2|TRBJ1-4
CASSLDSGGEKLFF
>TRBV19|TRBJ2-1
CASKVLASVDEQFF
>TRBV5-5|TRBJ1-3
CASSLWTTGNTIYF
>TRBV12-3/TRBV12-4|TRBJ1-5
CASSWQGGQPQHF
>TRBV6-2/TRBV6-3|TRBJ2-3
CASSYPTRGASTDTQYF
>TRBV20-1|TRBJ2-7
CSARVDEQYF
>TRBV28|TRBJ2-3
CASRLSGGDTDTQYF
>TRBV6-2/TRBV6-3|TRBJ1-5
CASSPRTGRGQPQHF
>TRBV19|TRBJ1-2
CASSPNPQGALGYTF
>TRBV6-5|TRBJ1-2
CASRGALGWKGYTF
>TRBV15|TRBJ2-7
CATSPGQGLGQYF
>TRBV29-1|TRBJ1-2
CSAWGQGGLFGYTF
>TRBV7-2|TRBJ2-1
CASSSITHFGNEQFF
>TRBV3-1/TRBV3-2|TRBJ2-7
CASSHVGQGDYEQYF
>TRBV2|TRBJ1-4
CASSVGGNEKLFF
>TRBV7-2|TRBJ1-6
CASSSTWGSPLHF
>TRBV5-6|TRBJ2-4
CASSLFAGNIQYF
>TRBV5-3|TRBJ1-1
CARRLGGVEAFF
>TRBV6-6|TRBJ2-7
CASSYGGLREQYF
>TRBV19|TRBJ2-7
CASSPIDRFYEQYF
>TRBV6-5|TRBJ1-2
CASSYSDRDYGYTF
>TRBV6-2/TRBV6-3|TRBJ2-7
CASSYEQGGANYEQYF
>TRBV6-4|TRBJ1-2
CASSDDGGYGYTF
>TRBV3-1/TRBV3-2|TRBJ2-3
CASRRGSEVADTQYF
>TRBV24-1|TRBJ1-5
CATSDPGQGEAQPQHF
>TRBV7-9|TRBJ2-5
CASSLPLETQYF
>TRBV30|TRBJ1-2
CAWSVLSEDGRGYTF
>TRBV4-1|TRBJ1-2
CASSQEQLDGYTF
>TRBV11-2|TRBJ2-7
CASSWDRAAYEQYF
>TRBV5-6|TRBJ1-6
CASTSERRVNSPLHF
>TRBV7-3|TRBJ1-1
CASSLGGAGTEAFF
>TRBV7-2|TRBJ1-3
CASSTLRRGNTIYF
>TRBV29-1|TRBJ1-2
CSVDSGYGYTF
>TRBV5-1|TRBJ2-3
CASTLAGDTQYF
>TRBV24-1|TRBJ1-2
CATSEQGSAGGYTF
>TRBV27|TRBJ2-2
CASWAGTNTGELFF
>TRBV19|TRBJ1-2
CASSYREYGYTF
>TRBV28|TRBJ1-5
CASNRGSQPQHF
>TRBV5-1|TRBJ1-1
CASSMGAGSTEAFF
>TRBV7-6|TRBJ2-6
CASSPQWRASGANVLTF
>TRBV27|TRBJ1-2
CASSRQGRDYGYTF
>TRBV19|TRBJ2-5
CASSIGGGLETQYF
>TRBV28|TRBJ2-7
CASSNPGQGFYEQYF
>TRBV18|TRBJ2-7
CASSRSGRADEQYF
>TRBV19|TRBJ1-1
CASTPDRRVEAFF
>TRBV5-8|TRBJ1-2
CASTHGGAYGYTF
>TRBV6-2/TRBV6-3|TRBJ1-5
CASSYSPGGVPAASPQHF
>TRBV2|TRBJ1-6
CASGLSGVTSPLHF
>TRBV3-1/TRBV3-2|TRBJ2-1
CASSPAGRTYEQFF
>TRBV15|TRBJ1-3
CATSRGPPTGGSGNTIYF
>TRBV5-1|TRBJ1-4
CASSLVVNEKLFF